What follows are 7 T cell receptor beta chains derived from one specimen sequenced in a study of control samples from healthy donors and cancer patients. The assay was immunoSEQ multiplex PCR, and TCRdb's table has in-frame clones only and misses some. The table lists around 130,000 clones, approximately 91% of them singletons, with about 3.4% in the top ten. Source material: blood. These receptors were collected from a middle-aged man in good health.

The chain is built from TRBV7-3 and TRBJ2-1; TRBD2 matches at 12 bases. Germline values: CDR1 SGHTA, CDR2 FQGTGA. After removal of 5 bases from V and 3 bases from J, the junction contained 2 bases not matched to a gene. The CDR3 consists of 15 residues. CDR3 DNA sequence: TGTGCCAGCAGCCCGACTAGCGGGAGCTACAATGAGCAGTTCTTC. It is translated as CASSPTSGSYNEQFF.

The V and J genes are TRBV29-1 and TRBJ1-3; D remains ambiguous. The V gene's germline CDR1 is SQVTM and CDR2 ANQGSEA. Trimming left V 6 bases short and J 0 bases short, with 6 bases between. CDR3 length: 12 residues. Written as DNA, the CDR3 is TGCAGCGTAACGAGCTCTGGAAACACCATATATTTT. Its translation: CSVTSSGNTIYF. Variable domain in full (rest from reference TRBV29-1 and TRBJ1-3): SAVISQKPSRDICQRGTSLTIQCQVDSQVTMMFWYRQQPGQSLTLIATANQGSEATYESGFVIDKFPISRPNLTFSTLTVSNMSPEDSSIYLCSVTSSGNTIYFGEGSWLTVV.

This chain links TRBV6-2 or TRBV6-3 with TRBJ1-5; 10 nucleotides agree with TRBD1. With 1 base clipped from V and 2 bases from J, the junction kept 8 bases outside the gene matches. CDR1 is MNHEY and CDR2 is SVGEGT in the germline V gene. This CDR3 region has 18 residues. The CDR3 reads CASSYWDRGGKGNQPQHF. The CDR3 coding sequence is TGTGCCAGCAGTTACTGGGACAGGGGTGGAAAGGGCAATCAGCCCCAGCATTTT.

This chain connects TRBV5-1 to TRBJ2-7; D is unresolved. Germline V gives CDR1 SGHRS, CDR2 YFSETQ. This CDR3 is built from 13 residues. V was shortened by 7 bases and J by 3 bases, with 14 bases between the two germline ends. The CDR3 is CASSEVGFYEQYF. In DNA form, the CDR3 reads TGCGCCAGCTCAGAGGTGGGGTTCTACGAGCAGTACTTC.

V gene TRBV19 combines with J gene TRBJ1-2; D remains unclear. Germline values: CDR1 LNHDA, CDR2 SQIVND (reference sequence). V shed 5 bases and J shed 3 bases, with 25 bases lying between them. The CDR3 covers 18 residues. CDR3 in DNA: TGTGCCAGTAGTCATAGTGGCCCTATCCGGGTCTCGCACTATGGCTACACCTTC. Translating gives CASSHSGPIRVSHYGYTF.

The chain combines TRBV7-3 with TRBJ2-1; D is unclear. V was pared by 1 base and J by 10 bases, with 8 bases between. Germline loops: CDR1 SGHTA, CDR2 FQGTGA. The CDR3 loop spans 12 amino acids. The CDR3 reads CASSLNHDEQFF. DNA of the CDR3: TGTGCCAGCAGCTTAAACCATGACGAGCAGTTCTTC.

V usage is TRBV2 and J usage is TRBJ1-4; the D gene is possibly TRBD1 (5 bases). V shed 6 bases and J shed 0 bases, with 8 bases lying between them. Per germline, CDR1 SNHLY and CDR2 FYNNEI. This CDR3 is built from 14 residues. The CDR3 DNA reads as TGTGCCAGCAGCCCCAGGGCAACTAATGAAAAACTGTTTTTT. Translated, it gives CASSPRATNEKLFF.